A selection of T cell receptor beta chains follows, all from one sample in a study of blood T cell repertoires in COVID-19. The assay was immunoSEQ multiplex PCR, and TCRdb's table has in-frame clones only and misses some. The sample contains about 210,000 clones, roughly 78% of which appear only once. Sequenced sample: peripheral blood. The receptors come from a woman aged 40 to 50 with acute or convalescent COVID-19. Both conserved end residues are part of each CDR3. The order of the fields is clone size, V gene, D gene, J gene, CDR3 protein, CDR3 DNA. The D gene is left open where the match is weak. Clone size is stated in some rows and not others, as once, few, many or a class when expanded.

>-|TRBV9|TRBD2|TRBJ2-7
CASSPRLAGASYEQYF
TGTGCCAGCAGCCCCCGACTAGCGGGAGCATCCTACGAGCAGTACTTC
>-|TRBV5-1|TRBD1|TRBJ2-4
CASSTGTGLKNIQYF
TGCGCCAGCAGCACCGGGACAGGGCTAAAAAACATTCAGTACTTC
>-|TRBV7-2|-|TRBJ2-7
CASSLNSLTTYEQYF
TGTGCCAGCAGCTTAAATTCGCTAACCACCTACGAGCAGTACTTC
>-|TRBV29-1|-|TRBJ2-7
CSGVGGAYEQYF
TGCAGCGGGGTCGGGGGAGCCTACGAGCAGTACTTC
>-|TRBV3-1/TRBV3-2|-|TRBJ2-7
CASSQMGGPYEQYF
TGTGCCAGCAGCCAAATGGGAGGACCTTACGAGCAGTACTTC
>-|TRBV6-5|-|TRBJ2-2
CASSYGRESTGELFF
TGTGCCAGCAGTTACGGACGGGAGAGCACCGGGGAGCTGTTTTTT
>many|TRBV27|-|TRBJ1-6
CASSSNHSPLHF
TGTGCCAGCAGTTCCAATCATTCACCCCTCCACTTT
>-|TRBV2|TRBD2|TRBJ2-6
CAGGGGPGANVLTF
TGTGCCGGGGGGGGAGGTCCTGGGGCCAACGTCCTGACTTTC
>-|TRBV4-3|TRBD1|TRBJ2-3
CASSQDRGPGGADTQYF
TGCGCCAGCAGCCAAGATCGTGGGCCAGGGGGCGCAGATACGCAGTATTTT
>-|TRBV7-2|TRBD1|TRBJ1-4
CASSQQGQGVGKLFF
TGTGCCAGCAGCCAACAGGGGCAGGGGGTCGGAAAACTGTTTTTT
>once|TRBV20-1|-|TRBJ1-2
CSPSYGYTF
TGCAGTCCTTCCTATGGCTACACCTTC
>once|TRBV11-3|TRBD2|TRBJ2-1
CASSGTIENEQFF
TGTGCCAGCAGCGGGACTATTGAGAATGAGCAGTTCTTC
>-|TRBV4-2|TRBD2|TRBJ2-3
CASSQGSAGGGDTQYF
TGTGCCAGCAGCCAAGGTTCCGCGGGAGGGGGGGATACGCAGTATTTT
>-|TRBV6-5|TRBD1|TRBJ2-5
CASSYVGQGQFETQYF
TGTGCCAGCAGTTACGTGGGACAGGGGCAATTTGAGACCCAGTACTTC
>-|TRBV3-1/TRBV3-2|TRBD2|TRBJ2-3
CASSQNVRMSSGRSTDTQYF
TGTGCCAGCAGCCAAAACGTCAGGATGTCTAGCGGGAGGAGCACAGATACGCAGTATTTT
>-|TRBV4-3|TRBD2|TRBJ2-7
CASSQGLAGGVIPPEQYF
TGCGCCAGCAGCCAAGGACTAGCGGGAGGGGTAATACCCCCCGAGCAGTACTTC
>few|TRBV27|TRBD2|TRBJ2-7
CASSGGGPSEQYF
TGTGCCAGCAGTGGCGGGGGTCCGTCCGAGCAGTACTTC
>-|TRBV10-3|-|TRBJ2-1
CAITPMSGREQFF
TGTGCCATCACCCCAATGTCAGGTCGTGAGCAGTTCTTC
>-|TRBV4-1|-|TRBJ1-5
CASSHGDRIDQPQHF
TGCGCCAGCAGCCATGGTGACAGGATAGATCAGCCCCAGCATTTT
>-|TRBV6-2/TRBV6-3|TRBD2|TRBJ2-1
CASSRPTSGDLNEQFF
TGTGCCAGCAGTCGCCCGACTAGCGGTGATCTCAATGAGCAGTTCTTC
>once|TRBV7-9|TRBD1|TRBJ1-2
CASDPGQGTNYGYTF
TGTGCCAGTGACCCGGGACAGGGAACTAACTATGGCTACACCTTC
>-|TRBV6-1|-|TRBJ2-7
CASSEGWGLAYEQYF
TGTGCCAGCAGTGAAGGGTGGGGCCTCGCCTACGAGCAGTACTTC
>few|TRBV5-6|-|TRBJ1-2
CASSFVDSRGSYGYTF
TGTGCCAGCAGCTTTGTCGATTCCAGGGGAAGCTATGGCTACACCTTC
>-|TRBV2|TRBD2|TRBJ2-1
CASSEPGGSYNEQFF
TGTGCCAGCAGTGAACCGGGGGGCTCCTACAATGAGCAGTTCTTC
>-|TRBV2|-|TRBJ2-3
CASSDRTGRADTQYF
TGTGCCAGCAGTGACCGGACAGGGAGGGCAGATACGCAGTATTTT
>-|TRBV7-8|-|TRBJ2-7
CASSHLQTYEQYF
TGTGCCAGCAGTCATTTACAGACCTACGAGCAGTACTTC
>once|TRBV30|TRBD1|TRBJ1-6
CAWSVLDRDNSPLHF
TGTGCCTGGAGTGTACTTGACAGGGATAATTCACCCCTCCACTTT
>-|TRBV24-1|-|TRBJ2-5
CATSDQRQVQETQYF
TGTGCCACCAGTGATCAACGACAGGTTCAAGAGACCCAGTACTTC
>-|TRBV6-1|-|TRBJ2-7
CASSEVDWEYEQYF
TGTGCCAGCAGTGAGGTCGATTGGGAGTACGAGCAGTACTTC
>-|TRBV5-1|TRBD1|TRBJ2-4
CASSFGQAVDRAKNIQYF
TGCGCCAGCAGCTTCGGACAGGCGGTGGATAGGGCCAAAAACATTCAGTACTTC
>-|TRBV7-2|TRBD1|TRBJ2-3
CASSWTGEGADTQYF
TGTGCCAGCAGCTGGACAGGCGAGGGGGCAGATACGCAGTATTTT
>-|TRBV27|TRBD2|TRBJ2-2
CASSLRASGNTGELFF
TGTGCCAGCAGTTTACGGGCTAGCGGTAACACCGGGGAGCTGTTTTTT
>-|TRBV19|TRBD2|TRBJ2-1
CASSTSAGAGNEQFF
TGTGCCAGTAGTACGTCAGCGGGAGCTGGCAATGAGCAGTTCTTC
>many|TRBV10-3|-|TRBJ2-3
CAISPTTGADTQYF
TGTGCCATCAGTCCGACCACGGGGGCAGATACGCAGTATTTT
>-|TRBV28|TRBD1|TRBJ2-7
CASTHAGGYEQYF
TGTGCCAGCACCCACGCAGGGGGATACGAGCAGTACTTC
>-|TRBV9|TRBD1|TRBJ2-5
CASSVAPGQGTQYF
TGTGCCAGCAGCGTAGCTCCCGGACAGGGGACCCAGTACTTC